The 7 T cell receptor beta chains below were found in one sample sequenced in a study of blood T cell repertoires in COVID-19. Method: immunoSEQ multiplex PCR; TCRdb's copy keeps in-frame clones and lacks some. The sample has about 240,000 clones; approximately 87% are singletons. Sequenced: peripheral blood. The receptors originated from a man aged 55 to 70 with acute or convalescent COVID-19.

V and J are TRBV12-5 and TRBJ2-1, with 9 nucleotides matching TRBD2. CDR3 length: 17 amino acids. V lost 9 bases to trimming and J lost 2 bases; unmatched junction nucleotides: 14. Germline V CDR1 and CDR2: LGHNT, FRNRAP. CDR3 in DNA: TGTGCTAGCGAACTAAATCTAGCGGGACAACCCTACAATGAGCAGTTCTTC. As protein: CASELNLAGQPYNEQFF.

The V gene is TRBV7-2, the J gene TRBJ2-3; 7 positions agree with TRBD1. In germline, CDR1 is SGHTA, CDR2 FQGNSA. Losses at the gene ends were 4 bases for V and 1 base for J; bases not matched to a gene: 11. The length of the CDR3 is 17 residues. The CDR3 region has the DNA TGTGCCAGCAGCTCCCAGGTGACAGGGAAGGGCACAGATACGCAGTATTTT. Amino acids: CASSSQVTGKGTDTQYF.

The V and J genes are TRBV5-4 and TRBJ1-6, with a possible D match to TRBD1 (5 bases). The CDR3 spans 14 residues. Trimming took 5 bases from V and 9 from J, leaving 15 bases between them. CDR1 and CDR2 (germline): SGHNT, YYREEE (reference sequence). For the CDR3, the DNA is TGTGCCAGCAGGGTCGGGGGTACGGGTTCACCCCTCCACTTT. Amino acids: CASRVGGTGSPLHF.

This chain uses TRBV6-1 with TRBJ1-1, with 7 bases aligning to TRBD1. V lost 10 bases and J lost 0; bases outside the gene matches: 8. The CDR3 runs to 14 residues. CDR1 and CDR2 from the germline V gene are MNHNS and SASEGT. The CDR3 bases are TGTGCCATCACAGGACAGGCTCTGAACACTGAAGCTTTCTTT. Protein: CAITGQALNTEAFF.

The chain is built from TRBV10-3 and TRBJ2-2; D ambiguous. Germline CDR1 and CDR2: ENHRY and SYGVKD. The V end was cut by 6 bases, the J end by 6 bases, with 17 bases between. The CDR3 runs 15 residues. The CDR3 loop is CAISAHSLDPGELFF. The CDR3 nucleotides are TGTGCCATCAGCGCTCACTCTCTAGACCCCGGGGAGCTGTTTTTT.

This chain links TRBV5-1 with TRBJ1-2, with 9 positions matching TRBD1. With V trimmed by 3 bases and J by 2 bases, 5 bases remained unmatched. The germline gives CDR1 SGHRS, CDR2 YFSETQ. This CDR3 region has 15 residues. The CDR3 bases are TGCGCCAGCAGCTCGCCGACAGGGGGAAACTATGGCTACACCTTC. Its protein is CASSSPTGGNYGYTF.

This sequence joins TRBV5-6 and TRBJ2-7; D perhaps matches TRBD2 (6 bases). V lost 1 base to trimming and J lost 4 bases, with 12 bases between them. Germline lookup yields CDR1 SGHDT and CDR2 YYEEEE. The CDR3 has 14 residues. The CDR3 DNA reads as TGTGCCAGCAGCTTGATAGGCGGGGAGTACGAGCAGTACTTC. Protein product: CASSLIGGEYEQYF.